This TCR beta chain was found in a study of OX40 agonist ivuxolimab in advanced cancers. Study-level points and caveats: Among the lowest peripheral clonal expansion occurred in 0.1-3.0 mg/kg partial responders.

The sample holds a few counts of this clone. As yet, its antigen is unknown. Generated by immunoSEQ multiplex PCR, the TCRdb table keeps only in-frame clones and is missing some. The sample records fewer than 100,000 clones, about 94% being singletons. CDR1 and CDR2 from the germline V gene are SGDLS and YYNGEE. V was clipped by 3 bases and J by 0 bases, with 9 bases between them. This CDR3 has 14 residues. The sample here was CD4+ or CD8+ T cells sorted from blood, taken in a trial of the OX40 agonist ivuxolimab. The TCR sequence derives from an adult with an advanced solid tumor such as melanoma, head and neck, liver or kidney cancer. The genes are TRBV9 and TRBJ1-2, with D hard to call. CDR3 region: CASSAGRTNYGYTF. The CDR3 region has the DNA TGTGCCAGCAGCGCTGGACGGACTAACTATGGCTACACCTTC.